These 20 T cell receptor beta chains originate from one sample sequenced in a study of shared clonotypes between healthy human individuals. TCRdb keeps only in-frame clones here, not all; method: immunoSEQ multiplex PCR. The repertoire includes around 1,900,000 clones, 80% to 95% of them detected once, and 1.5% to 2% sits in the top ten. Positively selected for CCR7, the CD45RO-negative cells used as naive CD8 cells excluded terminally differentiated effector memory CD45RA+ cells. The specimen was naive CD8+ T cells from PBMCs. The receptor set was obtained from a man aged 18 to 30 in good health. Some clones in this sample may be carry-over from other donors' samples.

This chain links TRBV9 with TRBJ2-7; D perhaps matches TRBD2 (6 bases). Trimming cost V 0 bases and J 5 bases, with 9 bases left between them. The germline gives CDR1 SGDLS, CDR2 YYNGEE. This CDR3 comprises 13 residues. The CDR3 sequence is CASSVGLGHEQYF. DNA of the CDR3: TGTGCCAGCAGCGTAGGACTAGGCCACGAGCAGTACTTC.

The V and J genes are TRBV10-3 and TRBJ2-3; the match to TRBD2 covers 8 bases. With 5 bases clipped from V and 2 bases from J, the junction kept 6 bases outside the gene matches. This CDR3 region has 15 residues. Germline V CDR1 and CDR2: ENHRY, SYGVKD. The DNA for the CDR3 is TGTGCCATCAGTCCTAAGCGGGAGAACACAGATACGCAGTATTTT. Translating it yields CAISPKRENTDTQYF.

This sequence joins TRBV7-9 and TRBJ2-7, with 8 positions matching TRBD2. The ends lost 5 bases at V and 2 bases at J; junction bases unmatched: 5. The CDR3 sequence is 14 residues long. The V gene's germline CDR1 is SEHNR and CDR2 FQNEAQ (reference sequence). The CDR3, as DNA: TGTGCCAGCAGCAAAATCGGGGGGGCCTACGAGCAGTACTTC. Translated, it gives CASSKIGGAYEQYF.

J is TRBJ2-1 and V is TRBV27; the match to TRBD2 covers 10 bases. J was trimmed by 6 bases and V by 5 bases; bases with no gene match: 10. The CDR3 covers 16 residues. The germline CDR1 and CDR2 sequences are MNHEY and SMNVEV (reference sequence). CDR3 DNA sequence: TGTGCCAGCAGTCTTCTAGCGGGAGTATTAAGCAATGAGCAGTTCTTC. Translated: CASSLLAGVLSNEQFF.

The chain uses TRBV25-1 and TRBJ1-5, with 7 bases identical to TRBD1. After removal of 6 bases from V and 8 bases from J, the junction contained 10 bases not matched to a gene. Germline V gene sequence: CDR1 MGHDK, CDR2 SYGVNS. This CDR3 has 14 amino acids. This CDR3 is CASSRGTVLEPQHF. The DNA for the CDR3 is TGTGCCAGCAGCAGAGGGACAGTTTTAGAGCCCCAGCATTTT.

V and J are TRBV19 and TRBJ2-1; 9 positions agree with TRBD2. The CDR3 is made up of 15 amino acids. Germline values: CDR1 LNHDA, CDR2 SQIVND (reference sequence). With 6 bases clipped from V and 2 bases from J, the junction kept 5 bases outside the gene matches. CDR3 loop: CASSDLAGPYNEQFF. The CDR3 nucleotides read TGTGCCAGTAGCGACCTAGCGGGACCCTACAATGAGCAGTTCTTC. Full variable domain (rest looked up from reference TRBV19 and TRBJ2-1): DGGITQSPKYLFRKEGQNVTLSCEQNLNHDAMYWYRQDPGQGLRLIYYSQIVNDFQKGDIAEGYSVSREKKESFPLTVTSAQKNPTAFYLCASSDLAGPYNEQFFGPGTRLTVL.

The chain has TRBV29-1 and TRBJ2-1; TRBD2 agrees at 13 bases. Looked up from germline, CDR1 is SQVTM and CDR2 is ANQGSEA. The CDR3 is 15 residues long. V was clipped by 2 bases and J by 9 bases; unmatched bases: 7. The CDR3 spells CSVERTSGSGGEQFF. In DNA, the CDR3 is TGCAGCGTTGAAAGGACTAGCGGGAGTGGTGGTGAGCAGTTCTTC.

This chain uses TRBV28 with TRBJ2-7, with D possibly matching TRBD1 (7 bases). The CDR3 is 14 amino acids. V lost 7 bases and J 3 bases, leaving 16 bases between the germline ends. Germline V gene sequence: CDR1 MDHEN, CDR2 SYDVKM. CDR3 in amino acids: CASTRRGHGYEQYF. DNA for the CDR3: TGTGCCAGCACCAGGAGGGGGCACGGCTACGAGCAGTACTTC.

This clone was found once. V usage is TRBV9 and J usage is TRBJ2-7; 9 nucleotides line up with TRBD1. Losses at the gene ends were 3 bases for V and 3 bases for J; bases not matched to a gene: 10. CDR1 and CDR2 from the germline V gene are SGDLS and YYNGEE. This CDR3 has 16 residues. DNA for the CDR3: TGTGCCAGCAGCGGGGGTAGTGGGACAGGGAACTACGAGCAGTACTTC. It is translated as CASSGGSGTGNYEQYF. The complete variable domain, with remaining parts taken from reference TRBV9 and TRBJ2-7, reads DSGVTQTPKHLITATGQRVTLRCSPRSGDLSVYWYQQSLDQGLQFLIQYYNGEERAKGNILERFSAQQFPDLHSELNLSSLELGDSALYFCASSGGSGTGNYEQYFGPGTRLTVT.

The gene calls are TRBV7-9 and TRBJ1-1; D call uncertain. Deletions cut 2 bases from V and 6 bases from J, with 10 bases between. The CDR3 has 13 residues. Germline V gene lookup returns CDR1 SEHNR and CDR2 FQNEAQ (reference sequence). The chain's CDR3 is CASSLFIDAEAFF. Here the CDR3 DNA reads TGTGCCAGCAGCTTATTCATAGACGCTGAAGCTTTCTTT.

The V and J genes are TRBV4-1 and TRBJ2-3; 8 nucleotides line up with TRBD2. V lost 0 bases and J lost 3; bases outside the gene matches: 5. The CDR3 is 16 residues long. The germline CDR1 and CDR2 sequences are MGHRA and YSYEKL. The CDR3: CASSQEAGVRTDTQYF. CDR3 nucleotide sequence: TGCGCCAGCAGCCAAGAAGCGGGAGTAAGGACAGATACGCAGTATTTT.

The rearrangement joins TRBV7-9 to TRBJ1-2; D might be TRBD1 (5 bases). The CDR3 sequence is 17 residues long. Trimming removed 4 bases from V and 4 bases from J, with 22 bases in between. Germline CDR1 SEHNR, CDR2 FQNEAQ (reference sequence). CDR3 sequence (DNA): TGTGCCAGCAGCTCAACCGACCGACAGCTTACCCTCTATGGCTACACCTTC. It codes for CASSSTDRQLTLYGYTF.

This clone was counted a single time. V usage is TRBV19 and J usage is TRBJ2-2; 8 nucleotides match TRBD1. This CDR3 region has 17 residues. Germline V gene data show CDR1 as LNHDA and CDR2 as SQIVND (reference sequence). V lost 1 base to trimming and J lost 4 bases; unmatched junction nucleotides: 8. The CDR3 region has the DNA TGTGCCAGTAGTATAGGCGGGGCAGGGGGCCGCACCGGGGAGCTGTTTTTT. Its translation is CASSIGGAGGRTGELFF.

The chain couples TRBV7-9 to TRBJ1-2; tentative D call: TRBD1 (5 bases). The CDR3 is made up of 13 amino acids. V lost 6 bases, J lost 2 bases, and 10 bases lay in between. The V gene's germline CDR1 is SEHNR and CDR2 FQNEAQ (reference sequence). The CDR3 DNA reads as TGTGCCAGCAGTTTGACAGTGAACTATGGCTACACCTTC. It codes for CASSLTVNYGYTF. Variable domain in full (rest from reference TRBV7-9 and TRBJ1-2): DTGVSQNPRHKITKRGQNVTFRCDPISEHNRLYWYRQTLGQGPEFLTYFQNEAQLEKSRLLSDRFSAERPKGSFSTLEIQRTEQGDSAMYLCASSLTVNYGYTFGSGTRLTVV.

V is TRBV10-3 and J is TRBJ1-1; D remains unclear. V lost 2 bases to trimming and J lost 5 bases, with 15 bases between them. The CDR3 has 15 residues. Per germline, CDR1 ENHRY and CDR2 SYGVKD. DNA of the CDR3: TGTGCCATCAGTGAGGTTCGAGCAGGTACAACTGAAGCTTTCTTT. Translation: CAISEVRAGTTEAFF.

The J gene is TRBJ2-1, the V gene TRBV29-1; D is unresolved. Germline assignment: CDR1 SQVTM and CDR2 ANQGSEA. Trimming pared 6 bases from V and 5 bases from J, leaving 14 bases between. The CDR3 loop spans 13 amino acids. CDR3 loop: CSVTSTRDNEQFF. CDR3 nucleotide sequence: TGCAGCGTGACCTCCACCCGGGACAATGAGCAGTTCTTC.

This clone has just a few counts. Other DNA sequences from this sample encode an identical CDR3 as well. This chain joins TRBV30 and TRBJ1-1; D possibly corresponds to TRBD1 (5 bases). This CDR3 is built from 13 residues. Germline V gene data show CDR1 as GTSNPN and CDR2 as SVGIG (reference sequence). V gave up 1 base and J gave up 1 base, with 7 bases separating them. This chain's CDR3 is CAWSGDRNTEAFF. CDR3 DNA sequence: TGTGCCTGGAGTGGTGACAGGAACACTGAAGCTTTCTTT.

The V call is TRBV10-3, the J call TRBJ2-5; D gene ambiguous. The CDR3 is 14 residues long. V lost 3 bases and J 3 bases, leaving 11 bases between the germline ends. Germline loops: CDR1 ENHRY, CDR2 SYGVKD. CDR3 loop: CAISETVAEETQYF. CDR3 coding DNA: TGTGCCATCAGTGAAACAGTGGCGGAAGAGACCCAGTACTTC.

V and J are TRBV4-1 and TRBJ2-5, with D uncertain. The J call may be incorrect, as the DNA end agrees better with TRBJ2-7. CDR3 length: 13 amino acids. CDR1 MGHRA and CDR2 YSYEKL come from the germline V gene. In nucleotides, the CDR3 is TGCGCCAGCAGCCAAGCTGTCGGATACGAGCAGTACTTC. Translated: CASSQAVGYEQYF.

The chain links TRBV19 to TRBJ1-5; D is undetermined. This CDR3 has 16 residues. CDR1 LNHDA and CDR2 SQIVND come from the germline V gene (reference sequence). Trimming stripped 9 bases from V and 1 base from J, with 19 bases between. The CDR3 loop is CASNLRVQKSNQPQHF. As DNA, the CDR3 is TGTGCCAGCAACCTTAGGGTTCAAAAAAGCAATCAGCCCCAGCATTTT.